The 21 T cell receptor beta chains below come from one sample, sequenced in a study of CD8+ T cells in alopecia areata. Treatment: oral pan-JAK inhibitor, 5-10 mg twice daily. Sequencing used cDNA as its template, made by extracting RNA and reverse transcribing it. The protocol was immunoSEQ multiplex PCR, while the TCRdb copy is restricted to in-frame clones and leaves out a portion. Among 90,000 to 100,000 clones listed, under 70% were seen once. This specimen was CD8+ T cells sorted from blood, taken at week 4, from a patient treated with tofacitinib. The source is a human donor with alopecia areata.

The chain links TRBV6-5 to TRBJ1-6; D unclear. CDR1 and CDR2 (germline): MNHEY, SVGAGI. Deletions cut 4 bases from V and 15 bases from J, with 16 bases between. The CDR3 is 13 residues long. The CDR3 DNA reads as TGTGCCAGCAGTTCTAACCCCCTATACGGCCTCCACTTT. It specifies CASSSNPLYGLHF.

The chain carries TRBV27 and TRBJ2-1, with D possibly matching TRBD1 (5 bases). V lost 2 bases to trimming and J lost 4 bases, with 15 bases between them. In germline, CDR1 is MNHEY, CDR2 SMNVEV (reference sequence). The CDR3 is 16 residues long. The CDR3 region is CASSLLGVQAYNEQFF. The CDR3, as DNA: TGTGCCAGCAGTTTACTAGGGGTCCAGGCATACAATGAGCAGTTCTTC.

The chain employs TRBV9 and TRBJ2-7, with D possibly being TRBD2 (5 bases). Germline values: CDR1 SGDLS, CDR2 YYNGEE. Trimming left V 3 bases short and J 3 bases short, with 13 bases between. This CDR3 has 14 amino acids. The CDR3 loop is CASSGSYGDYEQYF. CDR3 coding DNA: TGTGCCAGCAGCGGCTCTTACGGGGACTACGAGCAGTACTTC.

A note on this clone: Additional DNA sequences in this sample encode the identical CDR3. The V call is TRBV27, the J call TRBJ2-7; a weak D match, TRBD1 (5 bases). Germline-derived CDR1 and CDR2 are MNHEY and SMNVEV (reference sequence). This CDR3 contains 13 residues. Trimming cost V 2 bases and J 0 bases, with 5 bases left between them. The CDR3 DNA reads TGTGCCAGCAGTTTAACAGGCTCCTACGAGCAGTACTTC. Its translation: CASSLTGSYEQYF.

This clone was observed many times. This CDR3 is also generated by other DNA sequences in the sample. V is TRBV13 and J is TRBJ1-3; a possible D gene is TRBD1 (5 bases). Germline lookup yields CDR1 PRHDT and CDR2 FYEKMQ (reference sequence). The CDR3 has 14 residues. The V end lost 1 base, the J end lost 2 bases, and 6 bases lay between the germline ends. Written as DNA, the CDR3 is TGTGCCAGCAGCTTAGAGGGGACTGGAAACACCATATATTTT. This codes for CASSLEGTGNTIYF.

The V and J genes are TRBV7-9 and TRBJ1-2; D remains ambiguous. Trimming removed 5 bases from V and 2 bases from J, with 12 bases in between. The CDR3 is 14 residues long. Germline CDR1 reads SEHNR; CDR2 reads FQNEAQ (reference sequence). In DNA, the CDR3 is TGTGCCAGCAGCAGAAGGACGGGGAACTATGGCTACACCTTC. It is translated as CASSRRTGNYGYTF. Drawing the rest from reference TRBV7-9 and TRBJ1-2, the complete variable domain is DTGVSQNPRHKITKRGQNVTFRCDPISEHNRLYWYRQTLGQGPEFLTYFQNEAQLEKSRLLSDRFSAERPKGSFSTLEIQRTEQGDSAMYLCASSRRTGNYGYTFGSGTRLTVV.

This clone came up a few times. The V call is TRBV4-1, the J call TRBJ1-2; 7 bases line up with TRBD1. V gave up 4 bases and J gave up 6 bases; unmatched junction bases: 8. From germline, CDR1 is MGHRA and CDR2 YSYEKL. This CDR3 spans 14 amino acids. The DNA for the CDR3 is TGCGCCAGCAGCCTCTCCGGGACAGCGGATGGCTACACCTTC. Residues: CASSLSGTADGYTF.

The chain combines TRBV7-3 with TRBJ1-1; 9 positions match TRBD1. The J segment lost 8 bases and the V segment lost 5 bases, leaving 6 bases of the junction unmatched. Germline V gene lookup returns CDR1 SGHTA and CDR2 FQGTGA. This CDR3 region has 13 residues. This CDR3 reads CASSLTGTGEAFF. The CDR3 DNA is TGTGCCAGCAGCCTTACCGGGACAGGGGAAGCTTTCTTT.

The chain carries TRBV7-9 and TRBJ2-6, with a weak D call TRBD2 (6 bases). CDR1 and CDR2 (germline): SEHNR, FQNEAQ (reference sequence). This CDR3 comprises 15 residues. V dropped 5 bases and J dropped 2 bases, with 10 bases sitting between them. The CDR3 DNA reads as TGTGCCAGCAGCCGTGGAGGGCCTGGGGCCAACGTCCTGACTTTC. This translates into CASSRGGPGANVLTF.

This chain joins TRBV30 and TRBJ2-3; 9 nucleotides agree with TRBD2. Germline V gene data show CDR1 as GTSNPN and CDR2 as SVGIG (reference sequence). The CDR3 is 18 amino acids. The trim removed 1 base at V and 2 bases at J, leaving 13 bases unmatched. CDR3 in amino acids: CAWSDVAGDSPYTDTQYF. The DNA of the CDR3 is TGTGCCTGGAGTGACGTAGCGGGGGACTCACCGTACACAGATACGCAGTATTTT.

This clone was picked up one time. V gene TRBV7-9 combines with J gene TRBJ2-6, with TRBD2 as a possible D gene (5 bases). The CDR3 totals 14 residues. The germline CDR1 and CDR2 sequences are SEHNR and FQNEAQ (reference sequence). V lost 2 bases, J lost 7 bases, and 9 bases lay in between. In DNA form, the CDR3 reads TGTGCCAGCAGCTTAACCGAGGGAGCCAACGTCCTGACTTTC. Encoded protein: CASSLTEGANVLTF. The complete variable domain, with remaining parts taken from reference TRBV7-9 and TRBJ2-6, reads DTGVSQNPRHKITKRGQNVTFRCDPISEHNRLYWYRQTLGQGPEFLTYFQNEAQLEKSRLLSDRFSAERPKGSFSTLEIQRTEQGDSAMYLCASSLTEGANVLTFGAGSRLTVL.

This clone was detected only a few times. The V gene is TRBV7-6, the J gene TRBJ1-1; 10 positions agree with TRBD1. V lost 2 bases and J lost 4; bases outside the gene matches: 7. This CDR3 comprises 16 residues. Germline loops: CDR1 SGHVS, CDR2 FNYEAQ. The CDR3 DNA follows: TGTGCCAGCAGCTTAATGACTGGACAGGGGGGCACTGAAGCTTTCTTT. Amino acids: CASSLMTGQGGTEAFF.

The chain couples TRBV27 to TRBJ2-7, with 13 bases matching TRBD2. CDR1 is MNHEY and CDR2 is SMNVEV in the germline V gene (reference sequence). The CDR3 extends over 14 amino acids. Losses at the gene ends were 3 bases for V and 6 bases for J; bases not matched to a gene: 2. The CDR3 here is CASSFGLAGVEQYF. The CDR3 DNA follows: TGTGCCAGCAGTTTTGGACTAGCGGGAGTCGAGCAGTACTTC.

V is TRBV29-1 and J is TRBJ2-7, with 7 nucleotides matching TRBD2. The CDR3 is 14 residues long. The ends lost 4 bases at V and 0 bases at J; junction bases unmatched: 6. Germline CDR1 and CDR2: SQVTM and ANQGSEA. DNA of the CDR3: TGCAGCGTTGTAGGGCTAGCGGACTCCTACGAGCAGTACTTC. It codes for CSVVGLADSYEQYF.

In regard to this clone: At one boundary the junction diverges from the germline segment, which might be a read error. V is TRBV7-9 and J is TRBJ2-5, with D possibly being TRBD1 or TRBD2 (7 bases each). Germline loops: CDR1 SEHNR, CDR2 FQNEAQ (reference sequence). The CDR3 has 17 amino acids. The CDR3 sequence: CASSLAVEGQSQETQYF. DNA for the CDR3: TGTGCCAGCAGCCTAGCGGTGGAGGGACAGAGCCAAGAGACCCAGTACTTC.

The chain carries TRBV27 and TRBJ2-3; TRBD1 aligns across 7 bases. V lost 0 bases and J lost 6; bases outside the gene matches: 9. Germline loops: CDR1 MNHEY, CDR2 SMNVEV (reference sequence). The CDR3 runs 16 residues. This chain's CDR3 is CASSLSTTGDTDTQYF. DNA for the CDR3: TGTGCCAGCAGTTTATCGACTACAGGGGATACGGATACGCAGTATTTT.

The chain has TRBV15 and TRBJ2-3; D uncertain. This CDR3 has 13 amino acids. The V and J ends lost 4 bases and 2 bases respectively, with 7 bases between them. CDR1 is LNHNV, CDR2 YYDKDF, per germline (reference sequence). CDR3 amino acids: CATSIAYTDTQYF. The CDR3 nucleotides read TGTGCCACCAGCATTGCGTACACAGATACGCAGTATTTT.

The chain links TRBV28 to TRBJ1-5; D call uncertain. The CDR3 extends over 13 amino acids. Germline V gene sequence: CDR1 MDHEN, CDR2 SYDVKM. The V end was cut by 6 bases, the J end by 1 base, with 7 bases between. The CDR3 DNA sequence: TGTGCCAGCAGAGACCTGAGCAATCAGCCCCAGCATTTT. Encoded protein: CASRDLSNQPQHF.

This clone was seen a few times. This chain joins TRBV29-1 and TRBJ2-3, with a weak D call TRBD2 (6 bases). Germline values: CDR1 SQVTM, CDR2 ANQGSEA. Deletions cut 7 bases from V and 2 bases from J, with 16 bases between. This CDR3 has 14 residues. The CDR3 loop reads CSAAGLSYTDTQYF. Here the CDR3 DNA reads TGCAGCGCGGCGGGGTTATCCTACACAGATACGCAGTATTTT.

J is TRBJ2-7 and V is TRBV29-1; 8 nucleotides match TRBD2. This CDR3 region has 13 residues. J lost 1 base, V lost 7 bases, and 6 bases had no gene match. Germline assignment: CDR1 SQVTM and CDR2 ANQGSEA. CDR3 sequence (DNA): TGCAGCGCCGGGGGGGGAGGATCCTACGAGCAGTACTTC. Its protein product is CSAGGGGSYEQYF.

This clone has a handful of counts. The identical CDR3 is also encoded by other nucleotide sequences in the sample. The chain uses TRBV7-9 and TRBJ2-5; D uncertain. The length of the CDR3 is 13 residues. Germline V gene data show CDR1 as SEHNR and CDR2 as FQNEAQ (reference sequence). Trimming left V 2 bases short and J 3 bases short, with 7 bases between. The CDR3 is CASSLSEEETQYF. The CDR3 DNA is TGTGCCAGCAGCTTATCTGAGGAAGAGACCCAGTACTTC. The entire variable domain, with the rest obtained from reference TRBV7-9 and TRBJ2-5, is as follows: DTGVSQNPRHKITKRGQNVTFRCDPISEHNRLYWYRQTLGQGPEFLTYFQNEAQLEKSRLLSDRFSAERPKGSFSTLEIQRTEQGDSAMYLCASSLSEEETQYFGPGTRLLVL.